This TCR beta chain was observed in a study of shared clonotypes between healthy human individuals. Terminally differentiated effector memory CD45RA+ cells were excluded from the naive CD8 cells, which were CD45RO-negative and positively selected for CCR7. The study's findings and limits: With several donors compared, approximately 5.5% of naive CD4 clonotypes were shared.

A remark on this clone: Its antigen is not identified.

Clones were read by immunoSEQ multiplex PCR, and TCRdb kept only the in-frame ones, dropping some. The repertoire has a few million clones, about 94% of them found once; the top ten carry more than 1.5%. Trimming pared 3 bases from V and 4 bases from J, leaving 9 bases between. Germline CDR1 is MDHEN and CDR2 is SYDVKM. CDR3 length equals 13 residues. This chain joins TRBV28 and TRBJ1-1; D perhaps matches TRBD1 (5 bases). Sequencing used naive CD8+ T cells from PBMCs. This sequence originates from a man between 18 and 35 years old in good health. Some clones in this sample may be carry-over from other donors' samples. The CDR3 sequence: CASSFYGATEAFF. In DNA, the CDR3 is TGTGCCAGCAGTTTTTACGGGGCCACTGAAGCTTTCTTT.